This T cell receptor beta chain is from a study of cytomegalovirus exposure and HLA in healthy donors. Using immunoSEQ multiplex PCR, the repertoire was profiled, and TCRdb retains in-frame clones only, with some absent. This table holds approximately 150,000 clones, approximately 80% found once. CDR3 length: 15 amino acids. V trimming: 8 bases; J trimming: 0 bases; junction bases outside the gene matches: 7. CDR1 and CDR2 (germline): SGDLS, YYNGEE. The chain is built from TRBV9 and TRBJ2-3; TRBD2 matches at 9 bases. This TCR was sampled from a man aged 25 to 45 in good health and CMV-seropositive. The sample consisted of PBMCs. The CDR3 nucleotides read TGTGCCAGTGGGCGGGGGGGCGCAAGCACAGATACGCAGTATTTT. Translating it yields CASGRGGASTDTQYF.